The 2 T cell receptor beta chains below come from one sample, sequenced in a study of T cell responses to AZD1222 COVID-19 vaccine. Measured with immunoSEQ multiplex PCR; TCRdb has only the in-frame clones, and not every one. The sample lists roughly 70,000 clones, under 90% seen once, with about 6.5% in the top ten. This specimen consisted of peripheral blood, obtained 28 days after the second AZD1222 dose. The receptor source for this set is an adult who received the AZD1222 COVID-19 vaccine.

The chain couples TRBV5-1 to TRBJ1-2; TRBD1 is a possible D gene (5 bases). CDR3 length: 16 residues. CDR1 SGHRS and CDR2 YFSETQ come from the germline V gene. Trimming cost V 0 bases and J 2 bases, with 14 bases left between them. CDR3 region: CASSLDARAFNYGYTF. The CDR3 bases are TGCGCCAGCAGCTTGGATGCCAGGGCATTCAACTATGGCTACACCTTC.

The gene calls are TRBV19 and TRBJ1-1; D gene uncertain. Deletions cut 5 bases from V and 6 bases from J, with 28 bases between. The CDR3 extends over 18 amino acids. Germline V gene lookup returns CDR1 LNHDA and CDR2 SQIVND (reference sequence). The CDR3, as DNA: TGTGCCAGTAGTCCCGATAAGTATGGGAGATCCTTAAGGTCTGAAGCTTTCTTT. It translates to CASSPDKYGRSLRSEAFF.